Listed below are T cell receptor beta chains from one sample, sequenced in a study of tumor-infiltrating lymphocytes in oesophageal squamous cell carcinoma. TCRdb re-called the PCR reads with MiXCR, one entry per CDR3 protein. The repertoire consists of over 13,000 distinct CDR3 sequences, with 53% occurring once and the leading ten covering 20% to 25%. The specimen sequenced was esophageal tumor tissue. Receptors originate from a male donor with esophageal squamous cell carcinoma. CDR3s include the opening cysteine and the closing phenylalanine or tryptophan.

v_call cdr3_aa
TRBV11-2 CASSSRGESSTDTQYF
TRBV14 CASTPTYRLTYEQYF
TRBV10-1 CASSEQTGAGPLHF
TRBV7-6 CASNARGQETQYF
TRBV7-6 CATTTSGGQETQYF
TRBV11-2 CASSLTQGEETQYF
TRBV11-3 CASSLGRGRAPETQYF
TRBV7-6 CASSLGPQGDTQYF
TRBV11-2 CASSASRYEQYF
TRBV7-6 CASTPAANSYNEQFF
TRBV7-2 CASSLEGGVYNEQYF
TRBV28 CASSDRDTEAFF
TRBV7-8 CASSLSGYTEAFF
TRBV6-6 CASSSQGDEQFF
TRBV7-2 CASSSPRDYGSYSYEQYF
TRBV7-2 CASSLGDRGYQETQYF
TRBV6-4 CASSPSGVAGWNEQFF